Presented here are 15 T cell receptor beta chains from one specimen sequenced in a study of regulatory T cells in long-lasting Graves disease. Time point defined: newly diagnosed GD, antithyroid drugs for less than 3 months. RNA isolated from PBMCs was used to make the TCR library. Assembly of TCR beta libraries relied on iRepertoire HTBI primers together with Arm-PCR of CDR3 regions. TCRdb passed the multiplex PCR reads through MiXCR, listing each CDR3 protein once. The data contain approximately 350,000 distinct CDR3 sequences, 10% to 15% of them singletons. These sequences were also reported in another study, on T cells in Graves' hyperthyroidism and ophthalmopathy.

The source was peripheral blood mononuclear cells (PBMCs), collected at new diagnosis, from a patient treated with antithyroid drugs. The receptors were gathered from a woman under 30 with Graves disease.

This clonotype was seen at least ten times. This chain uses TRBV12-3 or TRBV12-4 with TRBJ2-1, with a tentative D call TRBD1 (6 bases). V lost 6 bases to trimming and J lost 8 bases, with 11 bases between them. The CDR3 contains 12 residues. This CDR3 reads CASRDSADEQFF. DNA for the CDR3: TGTGCCAGCAGGGACAGTGCGGATGAGCAGTTCTTC.

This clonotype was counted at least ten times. The CDR3 is CASRGLATSTDTQYF. As DNA, the CDR3 is TGTGCCAGCAGGGGACTAGCGACTAGCACAGATACGCAGTATTTT. The V call is TRBV6-2 or TRBV6-3, the J call TRBJ2-3, with 10 bases identical to TRBD2. The trim removed 6 bases at V and 0 bases at J, leaving 3 bases unmatched. There are 15 residues in the CDR3. From germline, CDR1 is MNHEY and CDR2 SVGEGT.

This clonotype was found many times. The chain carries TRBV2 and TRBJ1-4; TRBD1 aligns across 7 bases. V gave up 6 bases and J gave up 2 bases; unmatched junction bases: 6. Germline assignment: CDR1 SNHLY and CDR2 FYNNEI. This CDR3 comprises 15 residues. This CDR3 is CASRRQGITNEKLFF. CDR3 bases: TGTGCCAGCAGGCGACAGGGAATTACTAATGAAAAACTGTTTTTT.

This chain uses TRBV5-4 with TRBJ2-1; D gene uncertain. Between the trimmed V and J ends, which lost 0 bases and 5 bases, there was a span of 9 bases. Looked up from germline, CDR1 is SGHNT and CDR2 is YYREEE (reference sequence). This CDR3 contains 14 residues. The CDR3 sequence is CASSLASRNNEQFF. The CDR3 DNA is TGTGCCAGCAGCTTGGCAAGTAGGAACAATGAGCAGTTCTTC.

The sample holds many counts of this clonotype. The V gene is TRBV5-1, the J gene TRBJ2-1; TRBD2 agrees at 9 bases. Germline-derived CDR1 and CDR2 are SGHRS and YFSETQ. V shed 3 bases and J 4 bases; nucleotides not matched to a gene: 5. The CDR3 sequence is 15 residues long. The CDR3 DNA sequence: TGCGCCAGCAGCTCGGCGGGGGGGCCTTACAATGAGCAGTTCTTC. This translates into CASSSAGGPYNEQFF.

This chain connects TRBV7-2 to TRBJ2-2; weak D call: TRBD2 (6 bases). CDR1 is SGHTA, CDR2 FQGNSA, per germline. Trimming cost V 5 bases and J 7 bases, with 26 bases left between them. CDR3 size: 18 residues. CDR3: CASSPRYGGGSRGGELFF. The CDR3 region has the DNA TGTGCCAGCAGCCCTCGGTATGGGGGAGGCTCTCGAGGCGGGGAGCTGTTTTTT.

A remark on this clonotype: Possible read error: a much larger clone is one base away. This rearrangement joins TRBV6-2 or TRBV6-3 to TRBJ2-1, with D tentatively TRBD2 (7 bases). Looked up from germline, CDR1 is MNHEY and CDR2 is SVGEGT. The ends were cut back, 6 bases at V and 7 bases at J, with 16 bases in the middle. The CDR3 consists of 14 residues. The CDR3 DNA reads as TGTGCCAGCAGAAAGGGGGAGGGGGGTAATGAGCAGTTCTTC. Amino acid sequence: CASRKGEGGNEQFF.

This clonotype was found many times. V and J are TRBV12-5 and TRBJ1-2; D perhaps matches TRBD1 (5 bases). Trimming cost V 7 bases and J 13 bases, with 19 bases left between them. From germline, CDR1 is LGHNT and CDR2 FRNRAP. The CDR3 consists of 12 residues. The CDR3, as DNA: TGTGCTAGTGCAGGGACCCCGAGGGGAGCCACCTTC. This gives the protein CASAGTPRGATF.

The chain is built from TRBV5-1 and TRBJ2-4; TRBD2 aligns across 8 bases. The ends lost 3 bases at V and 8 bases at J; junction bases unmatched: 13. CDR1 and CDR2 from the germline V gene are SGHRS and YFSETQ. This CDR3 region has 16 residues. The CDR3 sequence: CASSWMSGRTRDIQYF. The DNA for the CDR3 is TGCGCCAGCAGCTGGATGAGCGGGAGAACTCGGGACATTCAGTACTTC.

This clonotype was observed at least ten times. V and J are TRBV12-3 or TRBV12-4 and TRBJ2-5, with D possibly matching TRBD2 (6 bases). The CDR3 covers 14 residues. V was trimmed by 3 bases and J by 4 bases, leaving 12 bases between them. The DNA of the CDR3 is TGTGCCAGCAGTTTTGACGGGAGTCCAGAGACCCAGTACTTC. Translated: CASSFDGSPETQYF.

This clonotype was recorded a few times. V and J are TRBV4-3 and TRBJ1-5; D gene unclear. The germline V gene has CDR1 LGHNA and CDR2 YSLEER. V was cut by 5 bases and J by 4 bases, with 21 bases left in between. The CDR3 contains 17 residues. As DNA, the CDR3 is TGCGCCAGCAGCTTAGTGGGTGAAAGTAGAAAAAATCAGCCCCAGCATTTT. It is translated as CASSLVGESRKNQPQHF.

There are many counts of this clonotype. DNA for the CDR3: TGTGCCAGCAGTCCTGGGGCGGGAGGTCCCAATGAGCAGTTCTTC. This sequence encodes CASSPGAGGPNEQFF. This chain links TRBV2 with TRBJ2-1, with 8 bases lining up with TRBD2. CDR1 is SNHLY and CDR2 is FYNNEI in the germline V gene. J gave up 6 bases and V 5 bases, and 9 bases lay outside the gene matches. There are 15 residues in the CDR3. The full variable domain, in which reference TRBV2 and TRBJ2-1 provide the parts outside the CDR3, is EPEVTQTPSHQVTQMGQEVILRCVPISNHLYFYWYRQILGQKVEFLVSFYNNEISEKSEIFDDQFSVERPDGSNFTLKIRSTKLEDSAMYFCASSPGAGGPNEQFFGPGTRLTVL.

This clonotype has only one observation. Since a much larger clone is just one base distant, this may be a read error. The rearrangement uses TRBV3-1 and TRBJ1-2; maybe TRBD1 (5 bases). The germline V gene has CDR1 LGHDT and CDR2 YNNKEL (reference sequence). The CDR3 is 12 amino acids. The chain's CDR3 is CASNQRGIGYTF. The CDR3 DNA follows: TGTGCCAGCAACCAACGGGGCATTGGCTACACCTTC.

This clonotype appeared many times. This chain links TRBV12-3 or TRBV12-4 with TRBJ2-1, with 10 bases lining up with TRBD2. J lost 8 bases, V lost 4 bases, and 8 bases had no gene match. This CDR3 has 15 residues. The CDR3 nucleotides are TGTGCCAGCAGTTCAACGGGACTAGCGAGCGATGAGCAGTTCTTC. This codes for CASSSTGLASDEQFF.

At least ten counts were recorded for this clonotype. CDR3 in DNA: TGTGCCATCAGTGAGTCTTACGAAGGGTTTGAGCAGTTCTTC. This codes for CAISESYEGFEQFF. The rearrangement links TRBV10-3 to TRBJ2-1; D is uncertain. The ends were cut back, 0 bases at V and 9 bases at J, with 12 bases in the middle. CDR1 is ENHRY, CDR2 SYGVKD, per germline. The CDR3 extends over 14 amino acids.